This record concerns one T cell receptor (beta chain) sequence. CDR3 length: 14 amino acids. V lost 5 bases to trimming and J lost 5 bases, with 15 bases between them. Germline CDR1 SEHNR, CDR2 FQNEAQ (reference sequence). Donors, healthy HIV-negative adults, lacked recent acute infections or vaccinations. The sample comes from a study of shared clonotypes between healthy human individuals. TCRdb's copy holds only in-frame clones and misses some; the assay was immunoSEQ multiplex PCR. The sample yields 550,000 to 800,000 clones, around two thirds seen once. This receptor was taken from a woman in her twenties or thirties in good health. V gene TRBV7-9 combines with J gene TRBJ1-1; D remains ambiguous. The source material was memory CD4+ T cells sorted from blood. Specified subset: CD45RA-negative fraction. CDR3 in DNA: TGTGCCAGCAGCATGGATATGGGATTGACTGAAGCTTTCTTT. Its translation: CASSMDMGLTEAFF.